These 15 T cell receptor beta chains originate from one sample sequenced in a study of T cell repertoires in cytomegalovirus infection. TCRdb re-called the reads with MiXCR, one entry per CDR3 protein. The sample records approximately 190,000 distinct CDR3 sequences, roughly 30% being singletons. Material for sequencing was PBMCs. The receptor source for this set is a human donor in good health (CMV status not recorded). Some clones in this sample may be carry-over from other donors' samples.

The genes are TRBV20-1 and TRBJ2-5; 15 nucleotides match TRBD2. V shed 3 bases and J 5 bases; nucleotides not matched to a gene: 13. The germline V gene encodes CDR1 DFQATT and CDR2 SNEGSKA (reference sequence). The CDR3 is 18 residues long. For the CDR3, the DNA is TGCAGTGCTAGCGGGTGGGGGACTAGCGGGGGGTTCTATGAGACCCAGTACTTC. Its translation: CSASGWGTSGGFYETQYF.

This clonotype was observed a single time. The chain combines TRBV29-1 with TRBJ2-5; TRBD1 aligns across 8 bases. This CDR3 is built from 15 residues. In germline, CDR1 is SQVTM, CDR2 ANQGSEA. J was trimmed by 2 bases and V by 7 bases; bases with no gene match: 12. The CDR3 reads CSARLWTGPQETQYF. The CDR3 DNA is TGCAGCGCCCGACTTTGGACAGGGCCACAAGAGACCCAGTACTTC.

The rearrangement uses TRBV5-1 and TRBJ2-3; 9 nucleotides agree with TRBD2. This CDR3 has 16 amino acids. Trimming took 0 bases from V and 3 from J; bases not matched to a gene: 5. The germline V gene encodes CDR1 SGHRS and CDR2 YFSETQ. CDR3 DNA sequence: TGCGCCAGCAGCTTGGTGGCTAGCGGGGATACAGATACGCAGTATTTT. It specifies CASSLVASGDTDTQYF.

This clonotype has a handful of counts. This sequence joins TRBV7-2 and TRBJ1-3; no reliable D call. The V gene lost 1 base and the J gene lost 0 bases, with 7 bases spanning the gap. The CDR3 totals 15 residues. Germline V gene lookup returns CDR1 SGHTA and CDR2 FQGNSA. CDR3 nucleotides: TGTGCCAGCAGCTTAGGGATCAGCTCTGGAAACACCATATATTTT. It specifies CASSLGISSGNTIYF.

This clonotype has just a few counts. The CDR3 nucleotides are TGTGCCAGCAGCTTAGGAAGGGGGTTCTACGAGCAGTACTTC. Encoded protein: CASSLGRGFYEQYF. The chain joins TRBV7-9 to TRBJ2-7, with D possibly TRBD1 on 6 matching bases. V lost 1 base to trimming and J lost 3 bases, with 10 bases between them. CDR1 is SEHNR, CDR2 FQNEAQ, per germline (reference sequence). The CDR3 contains 14 residues.

The chain combines TRBV7-6 with TRBJ2-2; 8 bases align to TRBD2. This CDR3 is 18 amino acids long. Germline V gene sequence: CDR1 SGHVS, CDR2 FNYEAQ. V was clipped by 4 bases and J by 1 base; unmatched bases: 11. The CDR3 DNA is TGTGCCAGCAGCTCCCTGGGAAGAAGCGGGGGGAACACCGGGGAGCTGTTTTTT. Translated: CASSSLGRSGGNTGELFF.

This clonotype showed up just a few times. The rearrangement joins TRBV12-3 or TRBV12-4 to TRBJ1-4; D not resolved. Trimming cost V 8 bases and J 4 bases, with 8 bases left between them. The CDR3 covers 12 residues. The CDR3 DNA reads TGTGCCAGCGGGCGAGATAATGAAAAACTGTTTTTT. It is translated as CASGRDNEKLFF.

Concerning this clonotype: Germline is not matched at one junction end, which may reflect a read error. The chain links TRBV7-6 to TRBJ2-2, with D maybe TRBD2 (6 bases). Germline-derived CDR1 and CDR2 are SGHVS and FNYEAQ. The CDR3 has 15 residues. CDR3: CASSLTRGYTGGLFF. DNA for the CDR3: TGTGCCAGCAGCTTAACTCGGGGATACACCGGGGGGCTGTTTTTT.

This clonotype was detected a few times. This rearrangement joins TRBV7-3 to TRBJ1-6, with D possibly matching TRBD1 (6 bases). Trimming cost V 5 bases and J 8 bases, with 16 bases left between them. The germline gives CDR1 SGHTA, CDR2 FQGTGA. CDR3 length: 15 amino acids. The CDR3 spells CASSLRGLVDSPLHF. The CDR3 DNA is TGTGCCAGCAGCCTCCGGGGGCTTGTGGATTCACCCCTCCACTTT.

This clonotype has a count of ten or more. One end of the junction is discordant with germline, which a read error may explain. This CDR3 is CASSLDGGGDEQFF. CDR3 sequence (DNA): TGTGCTAGCAGCTTAGACGGAGGGGGCGATGAGCAGTTCTTC. The rearrangement joins TRBV7-6 to TRBJ2-1, with D maybe TRBD1 (7 bases). Germline assignment: CDR1 SGHVS and CDR2 FNYEAQ. The CDR3 sequence is 14 residues long.

V usage is TRBV12-3 or TRBV12-4 and J usage is TRBJ2-7; D may match TRBD1 or TRBD2 (7 bases each). V lost 5 bases, J lost 2 bases, and 16 bases lay in between. The CDR3 has 15 residues. The CDR3 loop is CASSPGGGLTYEQYF. Written as DNA, the CDR3 is TGTGCCAGCAGTCCAGGGGGGGGCCTCACCTACGAGCAGTACTTC.

This clonotype was recorded at least ten times. This chain links TRBV2 with TRBJ2-4; D is perhaps TRBD2 (6 bases). Germline CDR1 is SNHLY and CDR2 is FYNNEI. There are 13 residues in the CDR3. Trimming took 2 bases from V and 8 from J, leaving 10 bases between them. CDR3 bases: TGTGCCAGCAGTGAAAGGACTAAGGACATTCAGTACTTC. Amino acids: CASSERTKDIQYF.

The rearrangement joins TRBV7-9 to TRBJ2-2; D gene ambiguous. Trimming pared 0 bases from V and 3 bases from J, leaving 5 bases between. The CDR3 has 14 residues. Germline V gene data show CDR1 as SEHNR and CDR2 as FQNEAQ (reference sequence). The CDR3 DNA is TGTGCCAGCAGCTTAGCAGGGTACACCGGGGAGCTGTTTTTT. Translated: CASSLAGYTGELFF.

V is TRBV6-2 or TRBV6-3 and J is TRBJ1-5, with a tentative D call TRBD1 (6 bases). The V end was cut by 6 bases, the J end by 7 bases, with 16 bases between. This CDR3 comprises 14 residues. CDR1 and CDR2 (germline): MNHEY, SVGEGT. This CDR3 reads CASREDSLRQPQHF. The CDR3 nucleotides read TGTGCCAGCAGAGAGGACAGTTTACGGCAGCCCCAGCATTTT.

This clonotype turned up a few times. The chain combines TRBV5-1 with TRBJ1-1, with D uncertain. The CDR3 totals 14 residues. Germline lookup yields CDR1 SGHRS and CDR2 YFSETQ. The V and J ends lost 0 bases and 0 bases respectively, with 6 bases between them. Here the CDR3 DNA reads TGCGCCAGCAGCTTGGTACAGATGAACACTGAAGCTTTCTTT. Translated, it gives CASSLVQMNTEAFF. Drawing the rest from reference TRBV5-1 and TRBJ1-1, the complete variable domain is KAGVTQTPRYLIKTRGQQVTLSCSPISGHRSVSWYQQTPGQGLQFLFEYFSETQRNKGNFPGRFSGRQFSNSRSEMNVSTLELGDSALYLCASSLVQMNTEAFFGQGTRLTVV.